The next 20 T cell receptor beta chains were all read from a single sample in a study of blood T cell repertoires in COVID-19. Clones were sequenced by immunoSEQ multiplex PCR, and TCRdb holds only the in-frame ones, with some missing. The table lists just over 300,000 clones, roughly 91% of them singletons. The source material was peripheral blood. These TCRs come from a woman between 25 and 40 years old with COVID-19, enrolled during active disease.

This clone occurred once. V gene TRBV9 combines with J gene TRBJ2-2; possibly TRBD1 for D (5 bases). Germline V lookup: CDR1 SGDLS, CDR2 YYNGEE. This CDR3 spans 18 amino acids. Deletions cut 4 bases from V and 1 base from J, with 20 bases between. The CDR3 is CASSFRTRDPKNTGELFF. The CDR3 coding sequence is TGTGCCAGCAGCTTTCGGACACGCGATCCCAAGAACACCGGGGAGCTGTTTTTT.

With regard to this clone: Other DNA sequences in the same sample also yield this CDR3. The gene calls are TRBV5-1 and TRBJ1-5; D is possibly TRBD1 (6 bases). This CDR3 is built from 14 residues. Trimming shortened V by 3 bases and J by 0 bases, and 7 bases separated the two germline ends. Germline V CDR1 and CDR2: SGHRS, YFSETQ. As DNA, the CDR3 is TGCGCCAGCAGCTCAGGGGATAGCAATCAGCCCCAGCATTTT. It specifies CASSSGDSNQPQHF.

This clone was seen a single time. The rearrangement uses TRBV2 and TRBJ1-2; 12 nucleotides align to TRBD1. The CDR3 loop spans 15 amino acids. Germline values: CDR1 SNHLY, CDR2 FYNNEI. With V trimmed by 3 bases and J by 5 bases, 4 bases remained unmatched. The CDR3 loop reads CASSEGQGAGYGYTF. DNA for the CDR3: TGTGCCAGCAGTGAGGGACAGGGGGCGGGTTATGGCTACACCTTC.

This chain joins TRBV5-1 and TRBJ2-1; 10 bases align to TRBD2. CDR1 SGHRS and CDR2 YFSETQ come from the germline V gene. Trimming removed 4 bases from V and 0 bases from J; junction bases left unmatched: 7. The CDR3 has 17 amino acids. This CDR3 is CASSPKGLASSYNEQFF. The CDR3 bases are TGCGCCAGCAGCCCGAAGGGACTAGCGAGCTCCTACAATGAGCAGTTCTTC.

The J gene is TRBJ2-7, the V gene TRBV2, with 8 bases lining up with TRBD1. CDR1 is SNHLY, CDR2 FYNNEI, per germline. This CDR3 region has 15 residues. V trimming: 6 bases; J trimming: 5 bases; junction bases outside the gene matches: 12. The CDR3 DNA follows: TGTGCCAGCAGCGTAGTCTGGCAGGGGGCCGACGAGCAGTACTTC. Translated: CASSVVWQGADEQYF.

The chain recombines TRBV4-2 with TRBJ2-3, with 9 bases matching TRBD2. This CDR3 is 18 amino acids long. The V segment lost 0 bases and the J segment 3 bases; nucleotides outside the gene matches: 10. Germline loops: CDR1 LGHNA, CDR2 YNFKEQ. CDR3 sequence reads: CASSQDRPSGVGTDTQYF. In nucleotides, the CDR3 is TGTGCCAGCAGCCAAGATCGGCCTAGCGGGGTGGGGACAGATACGCAGTATTTT.

The chain has TRBV27 and TRBJ2-3; 9 bases map to TRBD2. This CDR3 comprises 14 residues. Looked up from germline, CDR1 is MNHEY and CDR2 is SMNVEV (reference sequence). V gave up 6 bases and J gave up 4 bases; unmatched junction bases: 5. The CDR3 DNA follows: TGTGCCAGCAGCACGGGACTAGCCCCAGATACGCAGTATTTT. It translates to CASSTGLAPDTQYF.

The chain combines TRBV7-8 with TRBJ1-5; D call uncertain. V dropped 1 base and J dropped 0 bases, with 22 bases sitting between them. In germline, CDR1 is SGHVS, CDR2 FQNEAQ. The CDR3 has 20 amino acids. The CDR3 is CASSLGSVQAGWYSNQPQHF. CDR3 sequence (DNA): TGTGCCAGCAGCTTAGGGTCTGTGCAGGCAGGTTGGTATAGCAATCAGCCCCAGCATTTT.

The chain links TRBV12-3 or TRBV12-4 to TRBJ2-7; perhaps TRBD2 as D (5 bases). Trimming removed 4 bases from V and 5 bases from J, with 9 bases in between. There are 12 residues in the CDR3. CDR3 sequence: CASSSPGDEQYF. The DNA for the CDR3 is TGTGCCAGCAGTTCTCCCGGGGACGAGCAGTACTTC.

The V and J genes are TRBV5-6 and TRBJ2-3, with 9 bases aligning to TRBD1. This CDR3 contains 17 residues. Losses at the gene ends were 4 bases for V and 5 bases for J; bases not matched to a gene: 14. CDR1 and CDR2 (germline): SGHDT, YYEEEE. CDR3 residues: CASSVNRDRAFGDTQYF. CDR3 nucleotide sequence: TGTGCCAGCAGCGTAAACCGGGACAGGGCCTTCGGAGATACGCAGTATTTT. The variable domain in full, completed from reference TRBV5-6 and TRBJ2-3, reads DAGVTQSPTHLIKTRGQQVTLRCSPKSGHDTVSWYQQALGQGPQFIFQYYEEEERQRGNFPDRFSGHQFPNYSSELNVNALLLGDSALYLCASSVNRDRAFGDTQYFGPGTRLTVL.

This chain uses TRBV12-5 with TRBJ1-5; TRBD1 matches at 7 bases. Trimming cost V 6 bases and J 9 bases; bases outside gene matches: 11. The CDR3 contains 14 residues. CDR1 and CDR2 (germline): LGHNT, FRNRAP. CDR3 amino acids: CASGLGQSLAPQHF. Written as DNA, the CDR3 is TGTGCTAGTGGCCTGGGACAGTCTTTGGCGCCCCAGCATTTT. Supplemented by reference TRBV12-5 and TRBJ1-5, the full variable domain reads DARVTQTPRHKVTEMGQEVTMRCQPILGHNTVFWYRQTMMQGLELLAYFRNRAPLDDSGMPKDRFSAEMPDATLATLKIQPSEPRDSAVYFCASGLGQSLAPQHFGDGTRLSIL.

CDR3: CASSLGGARETQYF. The DNA of the CDR3 is TGTGCCAGTAGTTTGGGGGGGGCCCGCGAGACCCAGTACTTC. The chain carries TRBV19 and TRBJ2-5; a weak D match, TRBD2 (7 bases). The germline CDR1 and CDR2 sequences are LNHDA and SQIVND (reference sequence). The CDR3 is 14 residues long. Trimming cost V 5 bases and J 5 bases, with 15 bases left between them. Full variable domain (outside the CDR3, taken from reference TRBV19 and TRBJ2-5): DGGITQSPKYLFRKEGQNVTLSCEQNLNHDAMYWYRQDPGQGLRLIYYSQIVNDFQKGDIAEGYSVSREKKESFPLTVTSAQKNPTAFYLCASSLGGARETQYFGPGTRLLVL.

This chain joins TRBV10-3 and TRBJ1-6; TRBD1 aligns across 8 bases. In germline, CDR1 is ENHRY, CDR2 SYGVKD. V lost 6 bases, J lost 4 bases, and 2 bases stayed unmatched. This CDR3 spans 14 amino acids. CDR3: CAISWTGYNSPLHF. The CDR3 DNA is TGTGCCATCAGCTGGACAGGGTATAATTCACCCCTCCACTTT.

The rearrangement joins TRBV23-1 to TRBJ2-7, with 9 bases matching TRBD2. TRBV23-1 is identified as an open reading frame with a role that is uncertain. This CDR3 spans 19 amino acids. J lost 2 bases, V lost 4 bases, and 18 bases had no gene match. The CDR3 loop is CASSPEKPPLAGSAYEQYV. DNA for the CDR3: TGCGCCAGCAGTCCCGAAAAACCCCCTCTAGCGGGGTCCGCCTACGAGCAGTACGTC.

The V gene is TRBV10-1, the J gene TRBJ2-3; 7 bases fit TRBD1. Unmatched junction bases numbered 10, after V lost 4 bases and J lost 3 bases. The CDR3 contains 16 residues. Per the germline V gene, CDR1 is WNHNN and CDR2 is SYGVQD (reference sequence). In nucleotides, the CDR3 is TGCGCCAGCAGTGTACGGGACAGCCGGGGTACAGATACGCAGTATTTT. Protein sequence: CASSVRDSRGTDTQYF.

The chain joins TRBV14 to TRBJ2-1; 7 bases fit TRBD1. Per the germline V gene, CDR1 is SGHDN and CDR2 is FVKESK. V was clipped by 5 bases and J by 4 bases; unmatched bases: 5. The CDR3 spans 14 residues. The CDR3 spells CASSSRTGYNEQFF. The CDR3 bases are TGTGCCAGCAGCTCTAGGACAGGATACAATGAGCAGTTCTTC.

This chain joins TRBV7-2 and TRBJ1-4, with 7 positions matching TRBD1. Germline CDR1 is SGHTA and CDR2 is FQGNSA. The CDR3 covers 15 residues. J lost 7 bases, V lost 5 bases, and 10 bases had no gene match. CDR3 bases: TGTGCCAGCAGCCCCAACTCAGGGGGGAGTGAAAAACTGTTTTTT. Its translation is CASSPNSGGSEKLFF.

This clone was seen a single time. The CDR3 DNA is TGTGCCAGCAGTCCCCTCGGGGTTGACTATGGCTACACCTTC. Amino acid sequence: CASSPLGVDYGYTF. This chain connects TRBV6-5 to TRBJ1-2; D call uncertain. The CDR3 totals 14 residues. V was cut by 5 bases and J by 3 bases, with 13 bases left in between. Germline assignment: CDR1 MNHEY and CDR2 SVGAGI.

CDR3 DNA sequence: TGTGCCAGCAGCGCCGTAGCGGGGGGCTATGGTTCTGGGTACTTC. It specifies CASSAVAGGYGSGYF. The chain uses TRBV7-2 and TRBJ2-5, with TRBD2 matching 10 bases. Germline assignment: CDR1 SGHTA and CDR2 FQGNSA. The CDR3 loop spans 15 amino acids. J lost 13 bases, V lost 5 bases, and 16 bases had no gene match.

This chain links TRBV28 with TRBJ1-5; D call uncertain. Trimming removed 8 bases at V and 0 bases at J, with 8 bases between. CDR1 is MDHEN, CDR2 SYDVKM, per germline. The CDR3 has 13 amino acids. CDR3 DNA sequence: TGTGCCAGCGGGAGGGATAGCAATCAGCCCCAGCATTTT. As protein: CASGRDSNQPQHF.